These T cell receptor beta chains were read from a single sample in a study of blood T cell repertoires in COVID-19. Profiled with immunoSEQ multiplex PCR; TCRdb holds only in-frame clones, not every one. Among 350,000 or so clones listed, more than 85% were seen once. Sequenced material: PBMCs or T cells enriched from blood (not recorded which). Every receptor here comes from a woman aged 30 to 39 who had recovered from COVID-19. The CDR3 runs from the conserved cysteine through the conserved F or W. D genes are given only for firm matches. Clone sizes are given selectively: once, few, many, or a class where the clone is expanded.

V	J	D	size	CDR3	DNA
TRBV9	TRBJ1-2	.	.	CASTNGLIYGYTF	TGTGCCAGCACGAATGGCCTGATCTATGGCTACACCTTC
TRBV28	TRBJ1-6	TRBD1	.	CASSPDRGLADWNSPLHF	TGTGCCAGCAGTCCCGACAGGGGGCTGGCGGATTGGAATTCACCCCTCCACTTT
TRBV28	TRBJ1-4	TRBD1	.	CASSRGGGEKLFF	TGTGCCAGCAGCCGAGGGGGCGGTGAAAAACTGTTTTTT
TRBV4-2	TRBJ2-7	.	.	CASSPDSRYEQYF	TGTGCCAGCAGCCCCGACAGTCGGTACGAGCAGTACTTC
TRBV25-1	TRBJ1-2	.	once	CASSEPSPGVYGYTF	TGTGCCAGCAGTGAACCCTCACCGGGGGTCTATGGCTACACCTTC
TRBV18	TRBJ1-5	.	once	CASSPSGGGNQPQHF	TGTGCCAGCTCCCCTTCGGGGGGGGGCAATCAGCCCCAGCATTTT
TRBV12-5	TRBJ2-1	.	.	CASGLVSDEQFF	TGTGCTAGTGGTTTGGTCTCAGATGAGCAGTTCTTC
TRBV27	TRBJ2-1	TRBD2	.	CASRPSGGPRNEQFF	TGTGCCAGCAGACCTAGCGGGGGGCCGAGAAATGAGCAGTTCTTC
TRBV7-2	TRBJ1-2	TRBD1	.	CASSQIGQDRHYGYTF	TGTGCCAGCAGCCAAATTGGACAGGATAGGCACTATGGCTACACCTTC
TRBV21-1	TRBJ2-1	.	.	CASNYGLPKMGEQFF	TGTGCCAGCAACTACGGACTACCCAAAATGGGTGAGCAGTTCTTC
TRBV6-5	TRBJ1-2	.	.	CASSYGGGYGYTF	TGTGCCAGCAGTTACGGGGGAGGCTATGGCTACACCTTC
TRBV2	TRBJ1-2	.	.	CASRAHGTQYGYTF	TGTGCCAGCAGGGCCCACGGGACACAATATGGCTACACCTTC
TRBV27	TRBJ1-2	TRBD1	.	CASSLSRDSHPYGYTF	TGTGCCAGCAGTTTATCACGGGACAGCCACCCTTATGGCTACACCTTC
TRBV2	TRBJ2-3	.	.	CASSTHTDTQYF	TGTGCCAGCAGTACTCACACAGATACGCAGTATTTT
TRBV28	TRBJ2-1	TRBD2	.	CASSFALAGYEQFF	TGTGCCAGCAGTTTTGCCCTAGCGGGGTATGAGCAGTTCTTC
TRBV11-2	TRBJ2-5	.	.	CASSRMGGAETQYF	TGTGCCAGCAGCCGCATGGGGGGGGCAGAGACCCAGTACTTC
TRBV6-1	TRBJ1-5	TRBD1	once	CASSESAGTGNQPQHF	TGTGCCAGCAGTGAATCGGCAGGGACAGGTAATCAGCCCCAGCATTTT
TRBV28	TRBJ2-7	.	.	CASSLGGALGEQYF	TGTGCCAGCAGTTTAGGGGGGGCGCTTGGTGAGCAGTACTTC
TRBV28	TRBJ2-5	TRBD1	.	CASTTPGTGAEETQYF	TGTGCCAGCACCACGCCCGGGACAGGGGCGGAAGAGACCCAGTACTTC
TRBV5-1	TRBJ1-4	.	.	CASSLGGSNEKLFF	TGCGCCAGCAGCTTGGGAGGATCTAATGAAAAACTGTTTTTT
TRBV5-1	TRBJ2-3	TRBD2	.	CASSTGTSVSEDTQYF	TGCGCCAGCAGCACAGGGACTAGCGTATCGGAAGATACGCAGTATTTT
TRBV28	TRBJ2-3	TRBD2	.	CASRKKAGGPGGTDTQYF	TGTGCCAGCAGAAAAAAAGCGGGAGGGCCTGGGGGCACAGATACGCAGTATTTT
TRBV11-2	TRBJ2-7	.	.	CASSFTSYEQYF	TGTGCCAGCAGCTTTACATCATACGAGCAGTACTTC
TRBV27	TRBJ1-2	TRBD1	once	CASSLRQGAGANYGYTF	TGTGCCAGCAGTTTAAGGCAGGGGGCAGGGGCTAACTATGGCTACACCTTC
TRBV7-8	TRBJ1-3	TRBD1	.	CASSVGGRTGGNTIYF	TGTGCCAGCAGCGTAGGAGGCAGGACAGGGGGAAACACCATATATTTT
TRBV5-4	TRBJ1-1	.	once	CASSYRGNTEAFF	TGTGCCAGCAGCTACCGGGGGAACACTGAAGCTTTCTTT
TRBV5-4	TRBJ2-7	TRBD1	.	CASSLVGQLPYEQYF	TGTGCCAGCAGCTTGGTGGGACAGCTTCCCTACGAGCAGTACTTC
TRBV4-2	TRBJ1-1	.	.	CASSRSNDWNTEAFF	TGTGCCAGCAGCCGTTCGAACGACTGGAACACTGAAGCTTTCTTT
TRBV20-1	TRBJ2-3	TRBD2	.	CSASGIREAADTQYF	TGCAGTGCTAGTGGGATCCGGGAGGCCGCAGATACGCAGTATTTT
TRBV28	TRBJ2-7	TRBD2	.	CASSSRLAGRKEQYF	TGTGCCAGCAGTTCACGACTAGCGGGGAGGAAAGAGCAGTACTTC
TRBV12-5	TRBJ2-3	.	.	CASGSSVGTQYF	TGTGCTAGTGGCTCTAGCGTTGGTACGCAGTATTTT
TRBV20-1	TRBJ1-3	.	.	CSASVAGGNTIYF	TGCAGTGCTAGTGTCGCAGGGGGAAACACCATATATTTT
TRBV2	TRBJ1-1	.	.	CASTPVNTEAFF	TGTGCCTCCACGCCGGTGAACACTGAAGCTTTCTTT
TRBV7-9	TRBJ2-1	TRBD1	.	CASAPQFGQTGRANNEQFF	TGTGCCAGCGCCCCCCAATTTGGGCAGACAGGGCGAGCTAACAATGAGCAGTTCTTC
TRBV5-1	TRBJ2-1	.	.	CASSSLTGPQYNEQFF	TGCGCCAGCAGCTCCCTGACAGGTCCCCAATACAATGAGCAGTTCTTC
TRBV5-6	TRBJ1-3	.	few	CASSFGYSGNTIYF	TGTGCCAGCAGCTTCGGGTACTCTGGAAACACCATATATTTT
TRBV28	TRBJ1-1	TRBD1	.	CASTFDRDTEAFF	TGTGCCAGCACCTTCGACAGGGACACTGAAGCTTTCTTT
TRBV5-5	TRBJ2-7	.	.	CASSLDVLYEQYF	TGTGCCAGCAGCTTGGATGTCCTCTACGAGCAGTACTTC
TRBV29-1	TRBJ1-4	.	.	CSVALQLNEKLFF	TGCAGCGTTGCGTTACAGCTTAATGAAAAACTGTTTTTT
TRBV28	TRBJ2-3	.	.	CASSPLSTDTQYF	TGTGCCAGCAGTCCCTTGTCCACAGATACGCAGTATTTT
TRBV6-5	TRBJ1-4	TRBD1	.	CASKRGLSSEKLFF	TGTGCCAGCAAAAGGGGGCTATCATCTGAAAAACTGTTTTTT
TRBV18	TRBJ2-2	.	.	CASSQSNGIPGELFF	TGTGCCAGCTCCCAAAGTAACGGGATTCCCGGGGAGCTGTTTTTT
TRBV9	TRBJ1-1	TRBD1	.	CASSGGSIRDRLSPEAFF	TGTGCCAGCAGCGGAGGGAGTATCCGGGACAGGTTATCTCCTGAAGCTTTCTTT
TRBV19	TRBJ2-7	.	once	CASSAGQLIYEQYF	TGTGCCAGTAGTGCGGGACAGTTAATTTACGAGCAGTACTTC
TRBV18	TRBJ1-4	TRBD1	.	CASSPGTASEKLFF	TGTGCCAGCTCACCGGGGACAGCCAGTGAAAAACTGTTTTTT
TRBV5-6	TRBJ1-2	.	.	CASTGGQPINYGYTF	TGTGCCAGCACGGGGGGGCAGCCGATTAACTATGGCTACACCTTC
TRBV7-9	TRBJ2-2	.	.	CASSVGSRELFF	TGTGCCAGCAGCGTGGGGAGTAGGGAGCTGTTTTTT
TRBV11-2	TRBJ1-3	TRBD1	once	CASSLGGTGGNTIYF	TGTGCCAGCAGCTTAGGAGGGACAGGAGGAAACACCATATATTTT
TRBV28	TRBJ1-1	TRBD1	.	CASTTGQGRTEAFF	TGTGCCAGCACTACCGGACAGGGTAGGACTGAAGCTTTCTTT
TRBV25-1	TRBJ1-3	TRBD1	.	CASSEYSGTAGNTIYF	TGTGCCAGCAGTGAATATTCCGGGACAGCTGGAAACACCATATATTTT
TRBV27	TRBJ1-3	.	.	CASSKGGISGNTIYF	TGTGCCAGCTCAAAAGGGGGAATATCTGGAAACACCATATATTTT
TRBV18	TRBJ1-2	.	once	CASSARGYTF	TGTGCCAGCTCGGCCCGCGGCTACACCTTC
TRBV9	TRBJ1-1	TRBD1	.	CASSVGTGLGEAFF	TGTGCCAGCAGCGTAGGGACAGGGCTCGGGGAAGCTTTCTTT
TRBV5-1	TRBJ2-3	TRBD1	.	CASSSGQATDTQYF	TGCGCCAGCAGCTCGGGACAGGCCACAGATACGCAGTATTTT